Below, one T cell receptor beta chain is given with its context. This sample is part of a study of shared clonotypes between healthy human individuals. Germline V gene lookup returns CDR1 SGHRS and CDR2 YFSETQ. The CDR3 is made up of 14 amino acids. Trimming removed 2 bases at V and 2 bases at J, with 10 bases between. Genomic DNA of unsorted samples came from around 84 million PBMCs. This table comes from immunoSEQ multiplex PCR, and its TCRdb copy is limited to in-frame clones, with some not included. This sample has around 510,000 clones, with about 80% found just once. This TCR was sampled from a woman aged 40 to 49 in good health. Some clones in this sample may be carry-over from other donors' samples. This chain connects TRBV5-1 to TRBJ1-1, with no clear D. Sequenced input: PBMCs. The DNA for the CDR3 is TGCGCCAGCAGCTTTTCAGAATTCAACACTGAAGCTTTCTTT. Translating gives CASSFSEFNTEAFF.